This TCR beta chain came from a study of T cell responses to AZD1222 COVID-19 vaccine (dated by TCRdb to the early 2020s). Context from the whole study: TCR sequencing was performed for fewer than 250 trial participants, of whom about 200 were given two doses of AZD1222 and around 26 were given two doses of MenACWY control vaccine. Trial participants were enrolled into age subgroups of 18-55, 56-69 and 70-plus years, which contained roughly 150, 30 and 60 TCR-sequenced participants, respectively. Broad study findings and their caveats: After two AZD1222 doses, spike-specific TCR breadth and depth were significantly higher than at day 0 and than in MenACWY recipients. No day 14 peak-response samples were available, so repertoires were characterized only after the peak T cell response. Vaccine-associated CD4 TCRs spanned the whole spike protein, with dominant responses in regions 160-218 and 743-854. Conclusions about previously exposed vaccinees are limited, since just five or six AZD1222 recipients were seropositive for SARS-CoV-2 at baseline. Reportedly, almost half of the unique spike-specific TCRs recognized epitopes lying outside the regions that are mutated in the B.1.351 and B.1.1.7 variants. Most participants were white British and females outnumbered males, and the authors suggested that clonal diversity may have been underestimated. The 56-69-year group was small, and its depth increase did not reach significance, likely because of low power.

The time point tag for this specimen amounts to: about 28 days (+/-7) after the second vaccine dose. AZD1222 recipients whose second dose came at about 4 weeks and those whose second dose came at about 12 weeks were combined into one group, since spike-specific TCR depth and breadth did not differ between the two schedules. Vaccinee samples came from UK trials COV001 and COV002, including a single-blind randomized controlled phase 2/3 trial of AZD1222 (ChAdOx1 nCoV-19) in healthy adults. For TCRbeta chain sequencing, PBMC samples were collected from trial participants at day 0 and at day 28 after the second dose. The CDR3 starts with the cysteine, ends with the phenylalanine, and has 16 residues. Here the CDR3 DNA is all that survives: 48 bases in frame from base 1. Per the germline V gene, SGHAT is the CDR1 and FQNNGV is the CDR2. The trim is 4 bases for V and 4 bases for J, with a gap of 19 bases between the germline ends.

Points on this clone: There is no known antigen for this receptor. Base qualities are not provided; no much larger clone lies one nucleotide away.

The CDR3 regions of human TCRbeta chains were subjected to immunosequencing. In the paper's pipeline: TCRs in the repertoires were matched against a reference library of SARS-CoV-2-specific TCRs that had been generated with the MIRA antigen-specificity platform. Breadth was defined as the fraction of unique TCRs that were SARS-CoV-2-associated. Depth was defined as the fraction of total T cells that were SARS-CoV-2-associated. Using the MIRA data, every spike-specific TCR was mapped to the spike region that the TCR reacted to and assigned to either a CD4 or a CD8 class. Log10-transformed breadth and depth values were compared by one-way ANOVA with Sidak's multiple comparisons tests. TCRdb carries this immuneACCESS record with in-frame sequences only. Its versions omit some clonotypes, under half of them owing to an unresolved V gene in the studies checked, with the rest unexplained. The V and J calls and clone size are taken from that table; D and trimming were inferred from the DNA. This sample comprises 100,000 to 120,000 clones, approximately 94% of them detected only once. Approximately 2.8% of the sample is held by the ten biggest clonotypes.

The receptor comes from an adult who received the AZD1222 COVID-19 vaccine. The sequences come from peripheral blood, collected 28 days after the second AZD1222 dose. The chain uses TRBV11-2 and TRBJ1-1, and possibly TRBD1, on 6 matching bases. This receptor carries the CDR3 CASSSPRGGAVTEAFF. Here is the DNA: TGTGCCAGCAGCTCCCCAAGGGGGGGAGCCGTCACTGAAGCTTTCTTT.